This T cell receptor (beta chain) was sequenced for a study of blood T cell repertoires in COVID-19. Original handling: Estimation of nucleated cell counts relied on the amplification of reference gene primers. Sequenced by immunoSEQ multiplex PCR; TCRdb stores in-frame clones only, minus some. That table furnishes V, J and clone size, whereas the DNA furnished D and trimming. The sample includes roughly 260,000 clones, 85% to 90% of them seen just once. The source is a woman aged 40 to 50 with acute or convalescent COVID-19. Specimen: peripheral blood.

CDR3 sequence reads: CASSSWDSPNYGYTF. CDR3 in DNA: TGTGCCAGCAGTTCTTGGGACAGTCCTAACTATGGCTACACCTTC. The V and J genes are TRBV27 and TRBJ1-2; 7 positions agree with TRBD1. Losses at the gene ends were 4 bases for V and 0 bases for J; bases not matched to a gene: 5. The CDR3 is 15 amino acids. Germline V CDR1 and CDR2: MNHEY, SMNVEV (reference sequence).